Shown below are 18 T cell receptor beta chains from a single sample sequenced in a study of OX40 agonist ivuxolimab in advanced cancers. Only in-frame clones appear in the TCRdb table, and some are missing; sequencing was by immunoSEQ multiplex PCR. The sample has approximately 46,000 clones; around 90% are singletons. Sequencing used CD4+ or CD8+ T cells sorted from blood, obtained in a trial of the OX40 agonist ivuxolimab. The receptors were gathered from an adult with an advanced solid tumor such as melanoma, head and neck, liver or kidney cancer.

This CDR3 reads CASARGGSSYEQYF. As DNA, the CDR3 is TGTGCCAGCGCCCGTGGCGGGAGCTCCTACGAGCAGTACTTC. V and J are TRBV6-5 and TRBJ2-7; TRBD2 matches at 7 bases. The germline V gene has CDR1 MNHEY and CDR2 SVGAGI. With V trimmed by 8 bases and J by 0 bases, 7 bases remained unmatched. This CDR3 is built from 14 residues.

The sample holds a few counts of this clone. The J gene is TRBJ1-2, the V gene TRBV27; perhaps TRBD1 as D (6 bases). Looked up from germline, CDR1 is MNHEY and CDR2 is SMNVEV (reference sequence). The CDR3 length is 15 residues. V was shortened by 0 bases and J by 7 bases, with 15 bases between the two germline ends. In nucleotides, the CDR3 is TGTGCCAGCAGTTTATCCCCGGGGGGGGCGGGTGGCTACACCTTC. It yields the protein CASSLSPGGAGGYTF.

V usage is TRBV5-4 and J usage is TRBJ1-2; 10 nucleotides agree with TRBD1. Losses at the gene ends were 2 bases for V and 7 bases for J; bases not matched to a gene: 8. Germline V lookup: CDR1 SGHNT, CDR2 YYREEE (reference sequence). This CDR3 is 15 amino acids long. The CDR3 region has the DNA TGTGCCAGCAGCTTACTCTGGACAGGGGGGTCTGGCTACACCTTC. Protein product: CASSLLWTGGSGYTF. The entire variable domain, with the rest obtained from reference TRBV5-4 and TRBJ1-2, is as follows: ETGVTQSPTHLIKTRGQQVTLRCSSQSGHNTVSWYQQALGQGPQFIFQYYREEENGRGNFPPRFSGLQFPNYSSELNVNALELDDSALYLCASSLLWTGGSGYTFGSGTRLTVV.

The chain joins TRBV4-3 to TRBJ2-7, with 8 nucleotides matching TRBD1. CDR3 length: 16 amino acids. V shed 0 bases and J 1 base; nucleotides not matched to a gene: 5. Germline assignment: CDR1 LGHNA and CDR2 YSLEER. The CDR3 region has the DNA TGCGCCAGCAGCCAAGATGGGACAGGTTATTCCTACGAGCAGTACTTC. This translates into CASSQDGTGYSYEQYF.

The chain has TRBV9 and TRBJ2-1, with 8 bases matching TRBD1. Germline trimming cut 3 bases from V and 0 bases from J; bases unmatched to any gene: 8. CDR1 is SGDLS and CDR2 is YYNGEE in the germline V gene. The length of the CDR3 is 17 residues. The CDR3 spells CASSAEGQAHSYNEQFF. For the CDR3, the DNA is TGTGCCAGCAGCGCAGAGGGACAGGCGCACTCCTACAATGAGCAGTTCTTC.

The chain couples TRBV9 to TRBJ2-7; perhaps D is TRBD1 or TRBD2 (5 bases each). Trimming stripped 4 bases from V and 2 bases from J, with 13 bases between. The CDR3 loop spans 14 amino acids. In germline, CDR1 is SGDLS, CDR2 YYNGEE. The CDR3 spells CASSPGTVAYEQYF. The CDR3 DNA follows: TGTGCCAGCAGCCCCGGGACGGTAGCCTACGAGCAGTACTTC.

The V and J genes are TRBV6-5 and TRBJ1-1; D is ambiguous. The CDR3 contains 13 residues. V lost 1 base and J 11 bases, leaving 14 bases between the germline ends. CDR1 is MNHEY, CDR2 SVGAGI, per germline. The CDR3 sequence is CASSYLLTPTAFF. The CDR3 DNA reads TGTGCCAGCAGTTACTTGTTGACGCCTACGGCTTTCTTT.

The CDR3 reads CASSYEVAGLYNEQFF. As DNA, the CDR3 is TGTGCCAGCAGTTATGAGGTTGCGGGTCTTTACAATGAGCAGTTCTTC. The chain employs TRBV6-5 and TRBJ2-1; TRBD2 is a possible D gene (5 bases). CDR3 length: 16 residues. Germline assignment: CDR1 MNHEY and CDR2 SVGAGI. V lost 3 bases, J lost 4 bases, and 16 bases lay in between.

This rearrangement joins TRBV30 to TRBJ2-1; either TRBD1 or TRBD2 may supply D (6 bases each). CDR3 length: 14 residues. Trimming removed 3 bases from V and 7 bases from J, with 16 bases in between. From germline, CDR1 is GTSNPN and CDR2 SVGIG (reference sequence). The CDR3 nucleotides are TGTGCCTGGAGCGGGACGAGGAGGGGGAATGAGCAGTTCTTC. Its translation is CAWSGTRRGNEQFF.

The chain uses TRBV30 and TRBJ2-7; the match to TRBD2 covers 10 bases. Losses at the gene ends were 3 bases for V and 3 bases for J; bases not matched to a gene: 8. The CDR3 contains 15 residues. CDR1 is GTSNPN, CDR2 SVGIG, per germline (reference sequence). CDR3 amino acids: CAWSSRTSGSYEQYF. The DNA for the CDR3 is TGTGCCTGGAGCTCGAGGACTAGCGGAAGCTACGAGCAGTACTTC.

The V call is TRBV27, the J call TRBJ2-1; the D gene is possibly TRBD1 (6 bases). Germline V CDR1 and CDR2: MNHEY, SMNVEV (reference sequence). The CDR3 loop spans 16 amino acids. Trimming left V 3 bases short and J 7 bases short, with 19 bases between. The chain's CDR3 is CASSLAPPRQGNEQFF. Here the CDR3 DNA reads TGTGCCAGCAGTTTGGCCCCACCTCGTCAGGGGAATGAGCAGTTCTTC.

This chain links TRBV19 with TRBJ1-1; D remains ambiguous. The V and J ends lost 5 bases and 6 bases respectively, with 19 bases between them. Germline V gene data show CDR1 as LNHDA and CDR2 as SQIVND (reference sequence). This CDR3 contains 15 residues. This CDR3 reads CASSPNPGRHSEAFF. The CDR3 DNA is TGTGCCAGTAGTCCTAACCCGGGCCGCCACTCTGAAGCTTTCTTT.

The rearrangement joins TRBV4-3 to TRBJ2-1; a possible D gene is TRBD2 (7 bases). V lost 0 bases, J lost 8 bases, and 20 bases lay in between. Germline V gene lookup returns CDR1 LGHNA and CDR2 YSLEER. The CDR3 sequence is 17 residues long. For the CDR3, the DNA is TGCGCCAGCAGCCAAGATTGGCCGGGGGGCGAATTTCATGAGCAGTTCTTC. This codes for CASSQDWPGGEFHEQFF.

The V and J genes are TRBV7-6 and TRBJ1-1; 7 nucleotides align to TRBD1. The CDR3 length is 15 residues. V shed 1 base, J shed 4 bases, and the junction held 6 bases outside the gene matches. The V gene's germline CDR1 is SGHVS and CDR2 FNYEAQ. The DNA of the CDR3 is TGTGCCAGCAGCTTAGGTAGGGGGCGGGGCACTGAAGCTTTCTTT. It yields the protein CASSLGRGRGTEAFF.

The chain couples TRBV7-9 to TRBJ2-1; D is perhaps TRBD1 or TRBD2 (5 bases each). The V gene lost 1 base and the J gene lost 7 bases, with 14 bases spanning the gap. Germline assignment: CDR1 SEHNR and CDR2 FQNEAQ (reference sequence). The CDR3 sequence is 15 residues long. The CDR3 is CASSLERGFVNEQFF. The CDR3 nucleotides read TGTGCCAGCAGCTTAGAGAGGGGATTTGTGAATGAGCAGTTCTTC.

The J gene is TRBJ2-2, the V gene TRBV7-2, with TRBD1 identical over 9 bases. The J segment lost 6 bases and the V segment lost 5 bases, leaving 7 bases of the junction unmatched. Germline CDR1 reads SGHTA; CDR2 reads FQGNSA. This CDR3 is 15 amino acids long. CDR3 sequence (DNA): TGTGCCAGCAGCACCCAGACAGGGGGGGCCGGGGAGCTGTTTTTT. Residues: CASSTQTGGAGELFF.

The chain couples TRBV7-9 to TRBJ2-2, with D unclear. Trimming shortened V by 5 bases and J by 5 bases, and 9 bases separated the two germline ends. The length of the CDR3 is 13 residues. The germline CDR1 and CDR2 sequences are SEHNR and FQNEAQ (reference sequence). CDR3 region: CASSVKKTGELFF. In DNA, the CDR3 is TGTGCCAGCAGCGTTAAGAAAACCGGGGAGCTGTTTTTT. The whole variable domain, filled in from reference TRBV7-9 and TRBJ2-2, reads DTGVSQNPRHKITKRGQNVTFRCDPISEHNRLYWYRQTLGQGPEFLTYFQNEAQLEKSRLLSDRFSAERPKGSFSTLEIQRTEQGDSAMYLCASSVKKTGELFFGEGSRLTVL.

The chain uses TRBV7-9 and TRBJ1-4; no clear D gene. CDR3 length equals 16 residues. V shed 6 bases and J shed 0 bases, with 14 bases lying between them. Germline-derived CDR1 and CDR2 are SEHNR and FQNEAQ (reference sequence). CDR3: CASRKGLAATNEKLFF. The CDR3 DNA follows: TGTGCCAGCAGGAAAGGACTCGCGGCAACTAATGAAAAACTGTTTTTT.